This T cell receptor (beta chain) was sequenced during a study of PD-L1 blockade in urothelial cancer. At the level of the study: Males with bladder-origin urothelial cancer made up about 85% of the roughly 29 patients. Per blood sample, T cells had a median of roughly 150,000. Patients had received 0 to 3 prior chemotherapy regimens.

V lost 2 bases and J lost 4, with 12 bases in between. Germline loops: CDR1 SGHKS, CDR2 YYEKEE (reference sequence). This CDR3 has 15 amino acids. Time point defined: pretreatment peripheral blood. Comments on this clone: Its antigen is currently unknown.

Study-wide findings and caveats: Durable-benefit patients expanded tumor-associated blood clones more at 3 weeks.

Generated by immunoSEQ multiplex PCR, the TCRdb table keeps only in-frame clones and is missing some. The sample shows approximately 47,000 clones, approximately 85% of them seen only once. The source material was PBMCs, sampled around atezolizumab (anti-PD-L1) treatment. The TCR was taken from a man in his fifties with urothelial cancer. The chain uses TRBV5-5 and TRBJ2-2, with D unclear. The CDR3 DNA reads as TGTGCCAGCAGCTTAGACCCCGCGGCCACCGGGGAGCTGTTTTTT. It is translated as CASSLDPAATGELFF.